These T cell receptor beta chains were read from a single sample in a study of T cells in Graves' hyperthyroidism and ophthalmopathy. TCRdb used MiXCR to reprocess the multiplex PCR reads, holding one entry per CDR3 protein. The table has about 540,000 distinct CDR3 sequences, 46% seen once. The sample consisted of peripheral blood or thyroid tissue (not recorded which). The receptors derive from a woman younger than 35 with Graves' hyperthyroidism. Each CDR3 is given with its conserved first and last residue. D genes are given only for firm matches. Rows may omit the clone size; those that give it use once, few, many or a size class.

>TRBV5-1|many|TRBJ2-2|TRBD2
TGCGCCAGCACTCCCGGGACTAGCGGTACCGGGGAGCTGTTTTTT
CASTPGTSGTGELFF
>TRBV4-2|many|TRBJ1-2|TRBD1
TGTGCCAGCAGCCAACTCCCTCCAGGACAGGGCTCGTTTGGCTACACCTTC
CASSQLPPGQGSFGYTF
>TRBV2|many|TRBJ2-2|TRBD2
TGTGCCAGCAGGGTCAGCGGGAGGGCCGTCGGGGAGCTGTTTTTT
CASRVSGRAVGELFF
>TRBV7-2|few|TRBJ2-5|TRBD2
TGTGCCAGCAGCTTCCCCGGCCGCGGACTAGCGGGGCAGGGCCAAGAGACCCAGTACTTC
CASSFPGRGLAGQGQETQYF
>TRBV7-9|many|TRBJ1-3|.
TGTGCCAGCAGCATCAGGGGTGGCGTCTCTGGAAACACCATATATTTT
CASSIRGGVSGNTIYF
>TRBV20-1|.|TRBJ2-7|TRBD2
TGCAGTGCTAGAGAGGATTTTGGTGCGGGAGTGGAGGAGCAGTACTTC
CSAREDFGAGVEEQYF
>TRBV2|once|TRBJ2-7|TRBD2
TGTGCCAGCAGTGGAGCGGGGAACGAGCAGTACTTC
CASSGAGNEQYF
>TRBV5-4|many|TRBJ2-3|TRBD2
TGTGCCAGCAGCCGCATAAGCGGGAGTGAGGCAGATACGCAGTATTTT
CASSRISGSEADTQYF
>TRBV29-1|.|TRBJ2-5|.
TGCAGCACGGGAGAGACCCAGTACTTC
CSTGETQYF
>TRBV19|many|TRBJ1-1|.
TGTGCCAGTATCGCTGGCGTCCGAGCTTTCTTT
CASIAGVRAFF
>TRBV29-1|.|TRBJ1-2|.
TGCAGCTCGCAGGGGACTAACTATGGCTACACCTTC
CSSQGTNYGYTF
>TRBV29-1|few|TRBJ2-1|TRBD2
TGCAGCGTTCTAGCGGGAGGAAGCAATGAGCAGTTCTTC
CSVLAGGSNEQFF
>TRBV7-6|many|TRBJ1-1|.
TGTGCCAGCAGCTTAGAGAGTACGGGGAGGGTCACTGAAGCTTTCTTT
CASSLESTGRVTEAFF
>TRBV7-9|.|TRBJ2-7|TRBD2
TGTGCCAGCAGCCGCGGTCTACTAGCGAGCGGCGGCGAGCAGTACTTC
CASSRGLLASGGEQYF
>TRBV20-1|many|TRBJ1-6|.
TGCAGTGCTAGAGCCTACAGAAATAATTCACCCCTCCACTTT
CSARAYRNNSPLHF
>TRBV20-1|.|TRBJ1-1|.
TGCAGTGCTAAGACTAGTATGGGCTTT
CSAKTSMGF
>TRBV7-7|.|TRBJ2-7|.
TGTGCCAGCAGTGACGACAGGGAGGGGGAGTACTTC
CASSDDREGEYF